These T cell receptor beta chains were read from a single sample in a study of T cells in tuberculosis. Only in-frame clones appear in the TCRdb table, and some are missing; sequencing was by immunoSEQ multiplex PCR. The table lists about 34,000 clones, 90% to 95% of them singletons. Input material: PBMCs. These receptor sequences come from a donor aged 5 to 30 with latent tuberculosis or without tuberculosis infection. Each CDR3 is given with its conserved first and last residue. The D gene is left open where the match is weak. The size entry is marked missing in some rows and otherwise reads once, few, many or a size class.

D | size | J | V | DNA | CDR3
- | - | TRBJ2-2 | TRBV2 | TGTGCCAGCACGGTCCGGGGGGCGGCGAACACCGGGGAGCTGTTTTTT | CASTVRGAANTGELFF
- | - | TRBJ1-2 | TRBV5-8 | TGTGCCAGCAGCTTGGAATGGGCCAGCTATGGCTACACCTTC | CASSLEWASYGYTF
- | - | TRBJ1-1 | TRBV9 | TGTGCCAGCAGCGTAGGGGCAGGGGAGACTGAAGCTTTCTTT | CASSVGAGETEAFF
TRBD1 | - | TRBJ1-1 | TRBV19 | TGTGCCAGTAGTATTGGGACAGCCTGGGATACTGAAGCTTTCTTT | CASSIGTAWDTEAFF
TRBD1 | - | TRBJ2-7 | TRBV5-5 | TGTGCCAGCAGCTTTAGGGGACAGGAGAGCCGAAACTTC | CASSFRGQESRNF
- | - | TRBJ1-2 | TRBV9 | TGTGCCAGCAGCCCCGGGGGGTCTCGCTATGGCTACACCTTC | CASSPGGSRYGYTF
- | - | TRBJ2-6 | TRBV2 | TGTGCCAGCAGGCAGGGTGGTGGGGCCAACGTCCTGACTTTC | CASRQGGGANVLTF
- | - | TRBJ2-1 | TRBV27 | TGTGCCAGCAGTTTATTAGCGGCTTTCTCCTACAATGAGCAGTTCTTC | CASSLLAAFSYNEQFF
- | - | TRBJ1-5 | TRBV18 | TGTGCCAGCTCACGCGGGGGGTGGGAGCCCCAGCATTTT | CASSRGGWEPQHF
TRBD1 | - | TRBJ1-1 | TRBV7-9 | TGTGCCAGCAGCTTAGCGTTCTACAGGGGGCGCGGGACTGAAGCTTTCTTT | CASSLAFYRGRGTEAFF
TRBD1 | - | TRBJ1-3 | TRBV7-9 | TGTGCCAGCAGCTCTGAGACAGGGAGAAACACCATATATTTT | CASSSETGRNTIYF
TRBD2 | - | TRBJ2-1 | TRBV6-4 | TGTGCCAGCAGTGAGGGGCCTAGCGGGGGGTACAATGAGCAGTTCTTC | CASSEGPSGGYNEQFF
TRBD1 | - | TRBJ2-1 | TRBV10-2 | TGCGCCAGCAGTGATTACAGGGGCGGTGAGCAGTTCTTC | CASSDYRGGEQFF
- | - | TRBJ1-3 | TRBV6-5 | TGTGCCAGCCACAGGGCCACTGGAAACACCATATATTTT | CASHRATGNTIYF
- | - | TRBJ2-3 | TRBV7-2 | TGTGCCAGCAGCTTAGCCGGGAACACAGATACGCAGTATTTT | CASSLAGNTDTQYF
- | - | TRBJ1-2 | TRBV5-1 | TGCGCCAGCACCACCTCTGGGGCCCACTATGGCTACACCTTC | CASTTSGAHYGYTF
- | - | TRBJ1-2 | TRBV7-2 | TGTGCCAGCAGCCCCATAACGACAAGTAACTATGGCTACACCTTC | CASSPITTSNYGYTF
TRBD1 | - | TRBJ2-1 | TRBV19 | TGTGCCAGTAAATGGACAGGGAGGAACAATGAGCAGTTCTTC | CASKWTGRNNEQFF
- | - | TRBJ1-3 | TRBV5-4 | TGTGCCAGCAGCTTGGTTGGAGGGCCTGGAAACACCATATATTTT | CASSLVGGPGNTIYF
- | - | TRBJ1-1 | TRBV11-2 | TGTGCCAGCAGCTTGGAGGTCAAAACTGAAGCTTTCTTT | CASSLEVKTEAFF
TRBD1 | - | TRBJ2-7 | TRBV6-1 | TGTGCCAGCAGTGAGTCCGGGACAGGGCTCTACGAGCAGTACTTC | CASSESGTGLYEQYF
- | - | TRBJ1-1 | TRBV7-8 | TGTGCCAGCAGCTTAGGGCAGGGGATGAACACTGAAGCTTTCTTT | CASSLGQGMNTEAFF
TRBD1 | - | TRBJ2-3 | TRBV6-4 | TGTGCCAGCAGTGACGGGACAGGGGGCACAGATACGCAGTATTTT | CASSDGTGGTDTQYF
TRBD2 | - | TRBJ2-3 | TRBV28 | TGTGCCAGCAGTGGAGCGGGAGTCAAAGCAGATACGCAGTATTTT | CASSGAGVKADTQYF
TRBD1 | - | TRBJ1-1 | TRBV7-2 | TGTGCCAGCAGCCGACAGGGGGCGGGTGAAGCTTTCTTT | CASSRQGAGEAFF
TRBD1 | once | TRBJ1-2 | TRBV7-2 | TGTGCCAGCAGCGTGACAGGGGCTCATGGCTACACCTTC | CASSVTGAHGYTF
- | - | TRBJ1-2 | TRBV28 | TGTGCCAGCAGTTGGACAGTTCGGCACTATGGCTACACCTTC | CASSWTVRHYGYTF
TRBD1 | - | TRBJ2-7 | TRBV5-1 | TGCGCCAGCAGCACCGGACAGGGGGTCAACGAGCAGTACTTC | CASSTGQGVNEQYF
TRBD1 | - | TRBJ1-2 | TRBV6-6 | TGTGCCAGCAGCCTCAGGGGGGCAGAACTTAACTATGGCTACACCTTC | CASSLRGAELNYGYTF
- | - | TRBJ2-3 | TRBV6-1 | TGTGCCAGCAACAGGCCCACAGATACGCAGTATTTT | CASNRPTDTQYF
- | - | TRBJ2-5 | TRBV2 | TGTGCCAGCAGGACTGGGTATGAGACCCAGTACTTC | CASRTGYETQYF
- | - | TRBJ2-3 | TRBV11-2 | TGTGCCAGCAGCTTAGGTAGCGTAGGCACAGATACGCAGTATTTT | CASSLGSVGTDTQYF
- | - | TRBJ2-7 | TRBV4-1 | TGCGCCAGCAGCCAAATAACTAGCCCGGCCTACGAGCAGTACTTC | CASSQITSPAYEQYF
- | - | TRBJ1-1 | TRBV28 | TGTGCCAGCAGTTTAGTCAAAGGAAGTGGCGGAAACACTGAAGCTTTCTTT | CASSLVKGSGGNTEAFF
- | - | TRBJ1-6 | TRBV27 | TGTGCCAGCAGTCCGCGGAGCTCCTATAATTCACCCCTCCACTTT | CASSPRSSYNSPLHF
- | - | TRBJ1-1 | TRBV4-3 | TGCGCCAGCAGGGACCGGGGGGGCGGGTTGAACACTGAAGCTTTCTTT | CASRDRGGGLNTEAFF
- | - | TRBJ2-2 | TRBV10-1 | TGCGCCTCATGTGAACAGCCGAACACCGGGGAGCTGTTTTTT | CASCEQPNTGELFF
- | once | TRBJ1-2 | TRBV4-3 | TGCGCCAGCAGCCAAAAGTACCGGGACACCACTAACTATGGCTACACCTTC | CASSQKYRDTTNYGYTF
TRBD1 | - | TRBJ1-2 | TRBV7-9 | TGTGCCAGCAGCGTGGGACAGAATGATAACTATGGCTACACCTTC | CASSVGQNDNYGYTF
- | - | TRBJ1-1 | TRBV6-4 | TGTGCCAGCAGCGAGGGTACAGAGAACACTGAAGCTTTCTTT | CASSEGTENTEAFF
- | - | TRBJ2-6 | TRBV7-3 | TGTGCCAGCAGCCCTTGGGACTTCTCTGGGGCCAACGTCCTGACTTTC | CASSPWDFSGANVLTF